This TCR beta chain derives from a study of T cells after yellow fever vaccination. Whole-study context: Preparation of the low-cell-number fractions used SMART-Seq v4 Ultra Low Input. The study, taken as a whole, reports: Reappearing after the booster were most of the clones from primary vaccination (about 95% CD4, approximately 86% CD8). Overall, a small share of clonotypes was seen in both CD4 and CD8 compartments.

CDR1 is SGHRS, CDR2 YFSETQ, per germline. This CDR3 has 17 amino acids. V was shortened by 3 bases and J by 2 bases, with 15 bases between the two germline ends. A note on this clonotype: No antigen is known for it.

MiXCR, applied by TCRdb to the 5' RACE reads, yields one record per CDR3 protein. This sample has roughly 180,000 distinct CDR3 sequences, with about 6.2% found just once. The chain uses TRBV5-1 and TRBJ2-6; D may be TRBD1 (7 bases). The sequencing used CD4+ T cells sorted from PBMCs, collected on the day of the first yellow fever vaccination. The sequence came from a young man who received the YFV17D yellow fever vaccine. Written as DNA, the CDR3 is TGCGCCAGCAGCTCATCCAGGGGGAGGCCTGGGGCCAACGTCCTGACTTTC. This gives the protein CASSSSRGRPGANVLTF.